This T cell receptor (beta chain) was identified in a study of cytomegalovirus exposure and HLA in healthy donors. Study context: Later analysis reported that the 95 to 150 validation repertoires shared the platform of the approximately 670 first-cohort repertoires.

A few counts support this clone. Its antigen is still unknown. TCRdb's table, derived via immunoSEQ multiplex PCR, lists solely in-frame clones and lacks some. This table holds around 190,000 clones, around 86% found once. Notes on the study in general: The classifier reportedly diagnosed cytomegalovirus status with high sensitivity and specificity. Through in vitro validation, three CMV-associated chains were shown to be specific for CMV antigens. Cytomegalovirus association was listed for 170 or so TCR beta chains.

CDR1 SQVTM and CDR2 ANQGSEA come from the germline V gene. The CDR3 contains 14 residues. Trimming took 4 bases from V and 2 from J; bases not matched to a gene: 3. The source is a young man in good health and CMV-seropositive. The specimen sequenced was PBMCs. The chain uses TRBV29-1 and TRBJ2-2; 8 bases fit TRBD1. CDR3 DNA: TGCAGCGTTGCACAGGGGGGAAACACCGGGGAGCTGTTTTTT. Its translation: CSVAQGGNTGELFF.